The rows below give T cell receptor beta chains drawn from one sample of a study of identical twins. Via MiXCR, TCRdb re-called the 5' RACE reads, giving one row per CDR3 protein. In the table there are about 890,000 distinct CDR3 sequences, roughly an eighth of which are singletons. These same records also appear under a second study, on yellow fever vaccine responses in identical twins.

Sequencing input: PBMCs. The receptors come from a young woman in good health. CDR3s include the opening cysteine and the closing phenylalanine or tryptophan. The D gene is left open where the match is weak.

D gene | J gene | V gene | CDR3 protein
TRBD2 | TRBJ2-7 | TRBV6-1 | CASSEDPSGSTEQYF
- | TRBJ2-3 | TRBV20-1 | CSAGRVESTDTQYF
- | TRBJ1-1 | TRBV12-3/TRBV12-4 | CASSFVGEAFF
- | TRBJ2-1 | TRBV24-1 | CATSDLHRNNEQFF
TRBD2 | TRBJ2-7 | TRBV10-3 | CAISDLTSGSRYEQYF
- | TRBJ1-3 | TRBV6-5 | CASSYSRAGNTIYF
- | TRBJ2-5 | TRBV6-5 | CASSHGVAVQETQYF
- | TRBJ1-1 | TRBV10-3 | CAISVDLNTEAFF
- | TRBJ2-6 | TRBV7-9 | CASSLVSTSGANVLTF
TRBD1 | TRBJ1-1 | TRBV6-1 | CASTLDRANTEAFF
TRBD2 | TRBJ2-3 | TRBV5-1 | CASSSGGRATDTQYF
TRBD2 | TRBJ2-2 | TRBV6-5 | CASSWTSVYTGELFF
- | TRBJ1-1 | TRBV12-3/TRBV12-4 | CASSRRDRNTEAFF
- | TRBJ2-5 | TRBV15 | CATSRDVGGMGTQYF
TRBD1 | TRBJ1-1 | TRBV29-1 | CSAVAGTGNTEAFF
- | TRBJ2-1 | TRBV6-1 | CASRNRADSSYNEQFF
- | TRBJ1-2 | TRBV12-3/TRBV12-4 | CASSFSSSGYTF
- | TRBJ2-5 | TRBV12-5 | CASGSGQTQETQYF
- | TRBJ2-7 | TRBV12-3/TRBV12-4 | CASSRGLALREQYF
TRBD2 | TRBJ2-2 | TRBV12-3/TRBV12-4 | CASRAGAVTGELFF
- | TRBJ1-6 | TRBV20-1 | CSATGQSASSPLHF
- | TRBJ1-1 | TRBV5-1 | CASSGGQSRFMNTEAFF
TRBD1 | TRBJ2-5 | TRBV5-1 | CASRTNTGAPETQYF
TRBD2 | TRBJ2-3 | TRBV29-1 | CSGTGTSGTSTDTQYF
TRBD2 | TRBJ2-1 | TRBV19 | CATTWRGVPGNEQFF
- | TRBJ1-2 | TRBV5-6 | CASSLRVTGYTF
- | TRBJ2-4 | TRBV7-9 | CASSHPQLAKNIQYF
- | TRBJ1-5 | TRBV6-1 | CASSGIQGSPQPQHF
- | TRBJ2-3 | TRBV6-1 | CASRKGDSSTDTQYF
- | TRBJ1-6 | TRBV6-1 | CASSEKGIQWTNNSPLHF
TRBD2 | TRBJ2-1 | TRBV7-6 | CASSLGGRGDPSYNEQFF
- | TRBJ2-3 | TRBV25-1 | CASGDTGTDTQYF
- | TRBJ2-5 | TRBV27 | CASSLGIGTAQETQYF
- | TRBJ2-2 | TRBV29-1 | CSANRNTGELFF
- | TRBJ1-4 | TRBV21-1 | CASSTPDRLQNEEGEKLFF
TRBD2 | TRBJ2-7 | TRBV29-1 | CSVWGSGRDEQYF
TRBD1 | TRBJ2-3 | TRBV20-1 | CSASSPNGQGVTDTQYF
TRBD1 | TRBJ2-3 | TRBV5-1 | CASSFEGAFGTDTQYF
- | TRBJ2-5 | TRBV12-3/TRBV12-4 | CASRHGETQYF
- | TRBJ1-1 | TRBV5-5 | CASSFRGPGTEAFF
TRBD1 | TRBJ2-1 | TRBV12-3/TRBV12-4 | CASRPGQYNEQFF
- | TRBJ1-2 | TRBV28 | CASSFTGVQPHYGYTF
- | TRBJ1-2 | TRBV4-1 | CASSQSGERYGYTF
- | TRBJ2-1 | TRBV14 | CASSPPGSLDEQFF
- | TRBJ1-1 | TRBV25-1 | CASRGPQWDEAFF
- | TRBJ2-7 | TRBV15 | CATSRDPGSYEQYF
TRBD1 | TRBJ1-2 | TRBV6-5 | CASSYATPQGADGYTF
- | TRBJ1-1 | TRBV7-9 | CASSLGPYRGGNTEAFF
TRBD2 | TRBJ2-7 | TRBV10-3 | CAISQGLAGVPAPEQYF
- | TRBJ2-7 | TRBV11-3 | CASSSNREGQF
- | TRBJ2-5 | TRBV12-3/TRBV12-4 | CASSRRELLTF
- | TRBJ2-7 | TRBV27 | CASSRSRDSYEQYF
TRBD1 | TRBJ2-1 | TRBV24-1 | CATSAYSGRGPTYNEQFF
- | TRBJ1-2 | TRBV2 | CASRDFYGYTF
- | TRBJ1-1 | TRBV11-2 | CASSLAVEAFF
- | TRBJ2-3 | TRBV28 | CASSSPAEAGDTQYF
- | TRBJ2-7 | TRBV5-1 | CASSLGQGWEQYF
- | TRBJ2-1 | TRBV14 | CASSQGGAHEQFF
- | TRBJ2-1 | TRBV11-2 | CASSSPVEGPYTYNEQFF
- | TRBJ1-1 | TRBV20-1 | CSAPVVAGVVTEAFF